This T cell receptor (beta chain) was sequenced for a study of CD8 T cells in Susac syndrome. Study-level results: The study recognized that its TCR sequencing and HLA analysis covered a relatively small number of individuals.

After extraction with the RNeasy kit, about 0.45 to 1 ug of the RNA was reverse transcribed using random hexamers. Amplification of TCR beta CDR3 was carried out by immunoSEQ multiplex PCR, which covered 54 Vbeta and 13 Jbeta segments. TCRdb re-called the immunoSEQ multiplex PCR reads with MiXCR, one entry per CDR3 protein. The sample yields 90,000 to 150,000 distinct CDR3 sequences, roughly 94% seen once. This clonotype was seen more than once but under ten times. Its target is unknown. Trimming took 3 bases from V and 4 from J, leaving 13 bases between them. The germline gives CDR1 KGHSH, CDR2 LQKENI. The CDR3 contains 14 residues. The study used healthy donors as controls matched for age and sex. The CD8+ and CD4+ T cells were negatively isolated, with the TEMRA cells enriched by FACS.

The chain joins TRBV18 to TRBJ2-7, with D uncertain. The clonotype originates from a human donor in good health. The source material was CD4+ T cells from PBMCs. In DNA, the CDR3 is TGTGCCAGCTCACCCCAGAGTGGTGGGTACGAGCAGTACTTC. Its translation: CASSPQSGGYEQYF.